A selection of T cell receptor beta chains follows, all from one sample in a study of CD8+CD57+ T cells in acquired aplastic anemia. MiXCR, run by TCRdb on the reads, gives a single entry per CDR3 protein. The data hold approximately 380,000 distinct CDR3 sequences, with 60% to 80% observed a single time. Sequencing was performed on sorted CD4+, CD8+, or CD8+CD57+ T cells (not recorded which) from PBMCs. These receptors came from a human donor in good health, serving as a control. The conserved cysteine and the conserved F or W are not part of the CDR3 here. The D gene is left open where the match is weak. Some rows mark clone size as missing; the rest say once, few, many or name a class of expanded clone.

d_call,clone_size,v_call,cdr3_aa
NA,NA,TRBV2,ASSLDSTNYGYT
NA,NA,TRBV7-8,ASSFERLLARKD
TRBD2,NA,TRBV11-3,ASSLGAGGQNEQY
NA,NA,TRBV5-1,ASSRGQLGTDTQY
TRBD1,many,TRBV6-2/TRBV6-3,ASSNRGGVNTEAF
TRBD1,many,TRBV20-1,SALKGAQAGELF
NA,many,TRBV6-6,ASSEQGNTIY
TRBD2,NA,TRBV2,ASSEKWNSGGFGSRF
TRBD1,many,TRBV5-1,ASTWTGGDTQY
TRBD1,many,TRBV9,ASSAERRTGAETQY
TRBD2,NA,TRBV11-2,ASSPGTSGPSSEQY
NA,NA,TRBV7-4,ASSVAGAGDQPQH
TRBD2,NA,TRBV5-1,ASSLRPGGSIYEQY
TRBD2,NA,TRBV5-1,ASSIGGGRTEQY
TRBD2,NA,TRBV20-1,SAKVAGVETQY
NA,NA,TRBV6-9,ATHERAGNYGYT
NA,NA,TRBV9,ASSPAGGKQPLH
TRBD1,NA,TRBV25-1,ASSDSTQGAGSPLH
TRBD1,once,TRBV7-2,ASSFGQVATYEQY
TRBD1,NA,TRBV7-2,ASSQRGQVDEQYTQY
NA,many,TRBV15,ATGRGGKTEAF
NA,many,TRBV2,ASSVDRFGEKLF
NA,many,TRBV12-3/TRBV12-4,ASSRTRSGDGQY
NA,once,TRBV5-4,ASSLGGWTNTGELF
NA,few,TRBV29-1,SVEGLGRETQY
NA,NA,TRBV4-3,ASSPEGYGGPLH
NA,NA,TRBV7-2,ASSIATRGSYGYT
NA,once,TRBV7-2,ASSSRERRWSSPNEQF
NA,NA,TRBV5-6,ASSLAGVGSDEQY
TRBD2,many,TRBV19,ATQLSGGSNEQF
NA,NA,TRBV7-2,ASSGTGGIYEQD
NA,NA,TRBV20-1,SASGEHTEAF
NA,NA,TRBV12-3/TRBV12-4,ASLWRGTSYEQY
NA,NA,TRBV11-2,ASSHARSSDEQF
TRBD2,few,TRBV15,ATSGTLAGGKYNEQY
NA,NA,TRBV5-1,ASSLPRFNEDTQY
NA,NA,TRBV29-1,SSGGEETQY
NA,NA,TRBV7-2,ASSLRRPGGTQPLH
NA,NA,TRBV29-1,SIDSGGGTNYGYT
NA,NA,TRBV9,ATPDSWVFYGYT
NA,NA,TRBV10-3,AISRGRDSNQPQH
NA,NA,TRBV20-1,SAAQGGGETQY
TRBD1,many,TRBV6-1,ASSQPPGQGVYEQY
NA,many,TRBV5-1,ASSSTSSGNTIY
NA,NA,TRBV7-8,ASSARKRDGSEYGYT
NA,many,TRBV12-3/TRBV12-4,ASSLEWRHGELF
NA,many,TRBV5-1,ASSLARDANSPLH